This T cell receptor (beta chain) was captured in a study of T cell changes during pregnancy in multiple sclerosis (dated by TCRdb to 2018 to 2020). The study in broad terms: The study examined how the T cell repertoire changed over the course of pregnancy in women with multiple sclerosis.

Including the terminal cysteine and phenylalanine, the CDR3 comprises 19 residues. The retained sequence is limited to the CDR3, 57 bases, with the frame set at the first base. In the germline V gene, CDR1 corresponds to SGHTA and CDR2 to FQGNSA. The V end gives up 7 bases and the J end 0 bases, leaving 12 bases in the junction not matched to a gene. The library came from the immunoSEQ multiplex PCR assay. This is the immuneACCESS table as TCRdb keeps it, with only in-frame sequences that have V and J called. A part of the clones is gone; compared with another copy, unresolved V genes explain less than half, and the rest is unexplained. For this sample the table gives 98,000 or so clones, of which about 93% were detected only once. The ten largest clonotypes hold roughly 0.95% of the sample. With respect to this clone: There is no known antigen for this receptor. Base qualities are not recorded, but no much larger clone differs from it by a single base.

Sequencing used peripheral blood, obtained after pregnancy. This chain joins TRBV7-2 to TRBJ2-6, with 10 junctional bases fitting TRBD2. This TCR was sampled from a female donor with multiple sclerosis, enrolled in a pregnancy study. CDR3 reads: CASNILAGMWASGANVLTF. The nucleotide sequence is given as TGTGCCAGCAATATACTAGCGGGAATGTGGGCCTCTGGGGCCAACGTCCTGACTTTC.